This T cell receptor beta chain stems from a study of identical twins. Notes on the study in general: Zero-insertion analyses might be partly confounded by invariant T cells like MAIT and iNKT.

TCRdb called the 5' RACE reads again in MiXCR, with one record for every CDR3 protein. Of around 340,000 distinct CDR3 sequences detected, 9% to 15% appear once; the ten largest clones hold 7.2%. This clonotype appeared a few times. Its antigen is not identified. This CDR3 has 13 amino acids. CDR1 MNHEY and CDR2 SMNVEV come from the germline V gene (reference sequence). The ends lost 7 bases at V and 6 bases at J; junction bases unmatched: 7. These same records also appear under a second study, on yellow fever vaccine responses in identical twins.

Sequencing was carried out using CD8+ T cells sorted from blood. The chain employs TRBV27 and TRBJ2-3, with 7 positions matching TRBD2. The source of this sequence is a woman between 18 and 30 years old in good health. The CDR3 here is CASTPGGGDTQYF. CDR3 nucleotides: TGTGCCAGCACCCCGGGGGGTGGGGATACGCAGTATTTT.